This entry describes one TCR beta chain. Its antigen is not identified. The data were obtained in a study of regulatory T cells. Study outcomes and limitations: Patient CD8+ T cells trended toward lower Shannon entropy than controls. In patients, unique TRB V-J pairs were restricted and V/J usage skewed, especially in Tregs.

The PCR used 52 TRBV and 13 TRBJ primers. This table comes from immunoSEQ multiplex PCR, and its TCRdb copy is limited to in-frame clones, with some not included. Of roughly 10,000 clones listed, nearly 85% are singletons. Autoimmunity was present in every CD3G-deficient patient, worse in two. Patients aged 2 to 39 years had fewer naive T cells. This sequence originates from a person under 30 with CD3G deficiency. Sequencing was carried out using CD8+ T cells sorted from blood.

The CDR3 protein is CASSGLHFSNQPQHF. The CDR3 nucleotides read TGTGCCAGCAGTGGGTTACATTTTAGCAATCAGCCCCAGCATTTT. This rearrangement joins TRBV6-1 to TRBJ1-5, with D hard to call. This CDR3 contains 15 residues. The V end lost 4 bases, the J end lost 0 bases, and 10 bases lay between the germline ends. CDR1 is MNHNS, CDR2 SASEGT, per germline.